These 28 T cell receptor beta chains came from one sample sequenced in a study of spatial heterogeneity in lung cancer. These receptors' antigens are unknown. The time point: sample taken at primary tumor resection. Study observations and caveats: Counts of expanded intratumoral alpha and beta TCRs tracked tumor mutation counts.

TCRdb recomputed calls from the 5' RACE reads with MiXCR, one row per CDR3 protein. Of 9,500 to 10,000 distinct CDR3 sequences in the sample, about 5.7% were seen once. Sequenced here: lung tumor tissue, sampled at surgery. These TCRs come from a female donor with early-stage non-small cell lung cancer.

This clonotype was seen repeatedly, ten times or more. The J gene is TRBJ2-4, the V gene TRBV28; D unresolved. CDR3 length equals 14 residues. CDR1 and CDR2 from the germline V gene are MDHEN and SYDVKM. The V end lost 3 bases, the J end lost 3 bases, and 9 bases lay between the germline ends. The CDR3, as DNA: TGTGCCAGCAGTTTTTCCCAAGGCAAAAACATTCAGTACTTC. Amino acids: CASSFSQGKNIQYF.

For this clonotype: A much larger clone lies a single base off, so this may be a read error. V gene TRBV10-3 combines with J gene TRBJ2-2; D may be TRBD1 or TRBD2 (5 bases each). Looked up from germline, CDR1 is ENHRY and CDR2 is SYGVKD. CDR3 length: 14 residues. The DNA of the CDR3 is TGTGCCATCAGTTCACAGGAGAACACCGGGGAGCCGTTTTTT. Its protein is CAISSQENTGEPFF.

In regard to this clonotype: The conserved final phenylalanine or tryptophan is absent from the CDR3, which likely points to a read error. The CDR3 here is CASSLNRVSYEQYA. In nucleotides, the CDR3 is TGTGCCAGCAGCTTAAACAGGGTCTCCTACGAGCAGTACGCC. The J gene is TRBJ2-7, the V gene TRBV11-2; tentative D call: TRBD1 (6 bases). Trimming removed 2 bases at V and 0 bases at J, with 8 bases between. Germline loops: CDR1 SGHAT, CDR2 FQNNGV. The CDR3 runs 14 residues.

This clonotype was seen many times. The J gene is TRBJ2-5, the V gene TRBV4-3; 11 bases are a match to TRBD1. The V gene end was trimmed by 3 bases and the J gene end by 4 bases; junction bases not matched to a gene: 1. The CDR3 loop spans 14 amino acids. CDR1 is LGHNA, CDR2 YSLEER, per germline. The CDR3 is CASSQGQGGETQYF. The DNA for the CDR3 is TGCGCCAGCAGCCAGGGACAGGGGGGAGAGACCCAGTACTTC.

This clonotype is medium-sized in the sample. The chain combines TRBV20-1 with TRBJ2-6; D remains unclear. Germline CDR1 is DFQATT and CDR2 is SNEGSKA (reference sequence). The CDR3 loop spans 14 amino acids. V lost 6 bases, J lost 1 base, and 10 bases lay in between. CDR3 loop: CSAPEPSGANVLTF. The CDR3 bases are TGCAGTGCCCCAGAACCGTCTGGGGCCAACGTCCTGACTTTC.

This clonotype was found many times. The chain employs TRBV20-1 and TRBJ1-6; tentative D call: TRBD1 (5 bases). Germline assignment: CDR1 DFQATT and CDR2 SNEGSKA (reference sequence). The ends were cut back, 2 bases at V and 9 bases at J, with 14 bases in the middle. The CDR3 has 14 residues. CDR3 sequence: CSARPGAAASPLHF. The CDR3 DNA reads as TGCAGTGCTAGACCCGGGGCTGCCGCTTCACCCCTCCACTTT.

The chain carries TRBV7-9 and TRBJ2-1; D not certain. The CDR3 has 16 residues. Deletions cut 6 bases from V and 5 bases from J, with 20 bases between. CDR1 is SEHNR and CDR2 is FQNEAQ in the germline V gene (reference sequence). DNA for the CDR3: TGTGCCAGCAGTTCCCCCCCCCGGGCCCCGAACAATGAGCAGTTCTTC. It yields the protein CASSSPPRAPNNEQFF.

The chain uses TRBV12-3 or TRBV12-4 and TRBJ2-1; the D gene is possibly TRBD2 (5 bases). With 6 bases removed from V and 6 bases from J, the gap between germline ends came to 18 bases. The CDR3 contains 15 residues. The CDR3: CASRKLGPAINEQFF. The CDR3 bases are TGTGCCAGCAGGAAACTAGGGCCCGCTATCAATGAGCAGTTCTTC.

This clonotype came up many times. This chain connects TRBV18 to TRBJ1-4; 9 bases map to TRBD1. The trim removed 3 bases at V and 0 bases at J, leaving 8 bases unmatched. Per the germline V gene, CDR1 is KGHSH and CDR2 is LQKENI. CDR3 length: 18 amino acids. The CDR3 coding sequence is TGTGCCAGCTCACCGACCGGGACAGGGCTCGCAACTAATGAAAAACTGTTTTTT. Translation: CASSPTGTGLATNEKLFF.

By sample fraction, this clonotype is medium-sized. V gene TRBV20-1 combines with J gene TRBJ1-4; possibly TRBD1 for D (5 bases). Trimming stripped 5 bases from V and 7 bases from J, with 14 bases between. This CDR3 region has 13 residues. Per germline, CDR1 DFQATT and CDR2 SNEGSKA (reference sequence). CDR3 DNA: TGCAGTGCTCGATGGACGGGACCTGAAAAACTGTTTTTT. Translation gives CSARWTGPEKLFF.

This clonotype was counted at least ten times. The chain has TRBV15 and TRBJ2-2; no reliable D call. CDR1 and CDR2 (germline): LNHNV, YYDKDF (reference sequence). This CDR3 contains 14 residues. The V and J ends lost 0 bases and 4 bases respectively, with 6 bases between them. CDR3 region: CATSREPVTGELFF. The CDR3 DNA follows: TGTGCCACCAGCAGAGAACCAGTCACCGGGGAGCTGTTTTTT.

The chain has TRBV6-5 and TRBJ2-1; no clear D. The CDR3 totals 15 residues. V lost 5 bases and J 15 bases, leaving 26 bases between the germline ends. From germline, CDR1 is MNHEY and CDR2 SVGAGI. The CDR3 region is CASSISGSIWLTLFF. The CDR3 DNA reads as TGTGCCAGCAGTATATCCGGTTCAATCTGGCTAACCCTGTTCTTC.

The table lists this clonotype with many counts. The chain combines TRBV5-4 with TRBJ1-1, with TRBD1 identical over 9 bases. Germline lookup yields CDR1 SGHNT and CDR2 YYREEE (reference sequence). J lost 4 bases, V lost 0 bases, and 10 bases had no gene match. CDR3 length: 17 amino acids. CDR3: CASSLDRGLVFSTEAFF. DNA for the CDR3: TGTGCCAGCAGCTTGGACAGGGGGCTTGTTTTTTCCACTGAAGCTTTCTTT.

This clonotype has a count of ten or more. The chain couples TRBV5-1 to TRBJ2-1; TRBD2 aligns across 11 bases. This CDR3 is built from 14 residues. Germline V lookup: CDR1 SGHRS, CDR2 YFSETQ. V lost 4 bases and J lost 9; bases outside the gene matches: 6. CDR3 in DNA: TGCGCCAGCAGCCCACTAGCGGGAGACGGTGAGCAGTTCTTC. It translates to CASSPLAGDGEQFF.

This clonotype was counted at least ten times. This chain connects TRBV5-5 to TRBJ2-5, with D possibly matching TRBD2 (6 bases). V dropped 4 bases and J dropped 1 base, with 14 bases sitting between them. This CDR3 has 15 amino acids. Germline values: CDR1 SGHKS, CDR2 YYEKEE (reference sequence). CDR3 protein: CASSRGILTQETQYF. The CDR3 DNA sequence: TGTGCCAGCAGCCGGGGGATTCTAACCCAAGAGACCCAGTACTTC.

Ten or more counts support this clonotype. V gene TRBV4-2 combines with J gene TRBJ2-5; 7 bases map to TRBD2. Germline V gene lookup returns CDR1 LGHNA and CDR2 YNFKEQ. The CDR3 loop spans 16 amino acids. Unmatched junction bases numbered 6, after V lost 2 bases and J lost 0 bases. The CDR3 reads CASSQSTSDYQETQYF. CDR3 bases: TGTGCCAGCAGCCAAAGTACTAGCGACTACCAAGAGACCCAGTACTTC.

This sequence joins TRBV12-3 or TRBV12-4 and TRBJ1-5; D is possibly TRBD1 (5 bases). Between the trimmed V and J ends, which lost 2 bases and 4 bases, there was a span of 9 bases. The CDR3 has 14 amino acids. This CDR3 reads CASSLQGGNQPQHF. CDR3 sequence (DNA): TGTGCCAGCAGTTTACAGGGAGGAAATCAGCCCCAGCATTTT.

By frequency in the sample, this clonotype is medium-sized. The chain is built from TRBV27 and TRBJ1-1; D is uncertain. V lost 3 bases, J lost 0 bases, and 5 bases lay in between. Germline V gene sequence: CDR1 MNHEY, CDR2 SMNVEV (reference sequence). This CDR3 is 13 amino acids long. CDR3 coding DNA: TGTGCCAGCAGTTTTCGCCTGAACACTGAAGCTTTCTTT. Protein sequence: CASSFRLNTEAFF.

Many counts were recorded for this clonotype. CDR3: CASSPRTGQPGANVLTF. CDR3 DNA sequence: TGTGCCAGCAGCCCCCGGACAGGGCAACCTGGGGCCAACGTCCTGACTTTC. V gene TRBV7-3 combines with J gene TRBJ2-6, with TRBD1 matching over 8 bases. The CDR3 totals 17 residues. Germline CDR1 SGHTA, CDR2 FQGTGA. Trimming took 5 bases from V and 2 from J; bases not matched to a gene: 8.

The chain employs TRBV7-2 and TRBJ1-5; D not certain. V shed 3 bases and J shed 3 bases, with 12 bases lying between them. The V gene's germline CDR1 is SGHTA and CDR2 FQGNSA. This CDR3 contains 15 residues. The CDR3 bases are TGTGCCAGCAGCTTTGGCCAGGAGATCAATCAGCCCCAGCATTTT. Protein: CASSFGQEINQPQHF.

This clonotype was counted at least ten times. V is TRBV5-1 and J is TRBJ2-5; maybe TRBD2 (5 bases). V dropped 4 bases and J dropped 5 bases, with 12 bases sitting between them. The length of the CDR3 is 13 residues. Germline-derived CDR1 and CDR2 are SGHRS and YFSETQ. The CDR3: CASSDFTGETQYF. The CDR3 DNA sequence: TGCGCCAGCAGCGATTTCACGGGGGAGACCCAGTACTTC.

A few counts support this clonotype. The genes are TRBV7-2 and TRBJ2-7; TRBD2 matches at 10 bases. CDR3 size: 15 residues. With 2 bases clipped from V and 0 bases from J, the junction kept 1 base outside the gene matches. Germline V CDR1 and CDR2: SGHTA, FQGNSA. The DNA of the CDR3 is TGTGCCAGCAGCTTACTAGCGGGAGCCTCCTACGAGCAGTACTTC. As protein: CASSLLAGASYEQYF.

By its share, this clonotype is medium-sized (0.01 to 0.1%). The chain employs TRBV29-1 and TRBJ1-3, with a weak D call TRBD1 (5 bases). V lost 7 bases, J lost 0 bases, and 7 bases lay in between. The germline V gene has CDR1 SQVTM and CDR2 ANQGSEA. This CDR3 comprises 12 residues. DNA of the CDR3: TGCAGCGCCGGGGCCTCTGGAAACACCATATATTTT. It yields the protein CSAGASGNTIYF.

This clonotype was observed at least ten times. The chain uses TRBV7-9 and TRBJ2-6, with 7 bases identical to TRBD1. Germline-derived CDR1 and CDR2 are SEHNR and FQNEAQ (reference sequence). The CDR3 runs 15 residues. The V and J ends lost 6 bases and 1 base, in that order; junction bases with no gene match: 3. The CDR3 DNA reads TGTGCCAGCAGTCAGGGGGAGTCTGGGGCCAACGTCCTGACTTTC. Protein product: CASSQGESGANVLTF.

This rearrangement joins TRBV12-3 or TRBV12-4 to TRBJ2-3; TRBD1 is a possible D gene (5 bases). The CDR3 length is 14 residues. Trimming took off 6 bases at V and 2 bases at J, with 12 bases between the two ends. The CDR3 spells CASRQGASTDTQYF. CDR3 bases: TGTGCCAGCAGACAAGGGGCGTCCACAGATACGCAGTATTTT.

By share, this clonotype ranks as medium-sized. The J gene is TRBJ2-1, the V gene TRBV4-1, with TRBD1 matching over 9 bases. Per germline, CDR1 MGHRA and CDR2 YSYEKL. Trimming took 1 base from V and 7 from J; bases not matched to a gene: 8. CDR3 length equals 16 residues. This CDR3 reads CASSQGPGQGKNEQFF. The CDR3, as DNA: TGCGCCAGCAGCCAAGGTCCGGGACAGGGAAAGAATGAGCAGTTCTTC.

This rearrangement joins TRBV28 to TRBJ1-2; tentative D call: TRBD1 (6 bases). The CDR3 contains 16 residues. CDR1 is MDHEN and CDR2 is SYDVKM in the germline V gene. V was trimmed by 4 bases and J by 4 bases, leaving 19 bases between them. CDR3: CASSSSQDRNTYGYTF. CDR3 nucleotide sequence: TGTGCCAGCAGTTCCTCCCAAGACAGGAACACCTATGGCTACACCTTC.

This clonotype was seen only a few times. J is TRBJ1-2 and V is TRBV7-2, with D perhaps TRBD1 (5 bases). CDR1 is SGHTA, CDR2 FQGNSA, per germline. This CDR3 region has 13 residues. Trimming shortened V by 5 bases and J by 8 bases, and 15 bases separated the two germline ends. This chain's CDR3 is CASSAAQGTGYTF. CDR3 nucleotide sequence: TGTGCCAGCAGCGCGGCTCAGGGTACAGGCTACACCTTC.